Here is one T cell receptor beta chain with its context. This sample stems from a study of cytomegalovirus exposure and HLA in healthy donors. Per the germline V gene, CDR1 is MGHRA and CDR2 is YSYEKL. The V gene lost 0 bases and the J gene lost 3 bases, with 6 bases spanning the gap. The CDR3 is 13 residues long. The study ran its PCR with 60 Vbeta and 13 Jbeta primers. Profiling relied on immunoSEQ multiplex PCR, and the TCRdb table lists in-frame clones only, not all of them. The listing records more than 200,000 clones. The sequencing input was PBMCs. This TCR was recovered from a woman aged 25-40 years in good health and CMV-seropositive. V and J are TRBV4-1 and TRBJ2-7; unclear D gene. CDR3 nucleotide sequence: TGCGCCAGCAGCCAAGACAGTTTCTACGAGCAGTACTTC. This translates into CASSQDSFYEQYF.